These 28 T cell receptor beta chains were sequenced from one sample in a study of blood T cell repertoires in COVID-19. Data came from immunoSEQ multiplex PCR; TCRdb stores just in-frame clones and leaves some out. The sample holds 300,000 to 400,000 clones, over 80% seen once. The source material was peripheral blood. These receptor sequences come from a man between 25 and 39 years old with COVID-19, enrolled during active disease.

V and J are TRBV7-3 and TRBJ2-7; 10 nucleotides line up with TRBD1. J lost 5 bases, V lost 5 bases, and 3 bases had no gene match. The CDR3 extends over 13 amino acids. The germline V gene encodes CDR1 SGHTA and CDR2 FQGTGA. The CDR3 sequence is CASSPDRGNEQYF. For the CDR3, the DNA is TGTGCCAGCAGCCCGGACAGGGGGAACGAGCAGTACTTC.

This sequence joins TRBV6-5 and TRBJ2-1, with D possibly matching TRBD1 (6 bases). The CDR3 is made up of 11 amino acids. Germline V CDR1 and CDR2: MNHEY, SVGAGI. V lost 8 bases and J 8 bases, leaving 10 bases between the germline ends. For the CDR3, the DNA is TGTGCCAGCCGGACAGCATATGAGCAGTTCTTC. This gives the protein CASRTAYEQFF.

This clone was seen once. The J gene is TRBJ2-1, the V gene TRBV19; a weak D match, TRBD2 (7 bases). This CDR3 contains 18 residues. Trimming took 1 base from V and 3 from J, leaving 19 bases between them. Germline lookup yields CDR1 LNHDA and CDR2 SQIVND (reference sequence). CDR3 amino acids: CASSIVGRPGGLYNEQFF. Written as DNA, the CDR3 is TGTGCCAGTAGTATAGTTGGCAGACCGGGGGGCCTCTACAATGAGCAGTTCTTC.

This rearrangement joins TRBV5-1 to TRBJ2-2, with 8 bases matching TRBD1. The J segment lost 1 base and the V segment lost 9 bases, leaving 8 bases of the junction unmatched. This CDR3 region has 15 residues. Germline CDR1 and CDR2: SGHRS and YFSETQ. The CDR3 protein is CATHSGTGNTGELFF. CDR3 nucleotide sequence: TGCGCCACCCACTCCGGGACAGGGAACACCGGGGAGCTGTTTTTT.

The V call is TRBV7-2, the J call TRBJ1-6; tentatively, D is TRBD1 (6 bases). The CDR3 extends over 14 amino acids. Germline values: CDR1 SGHTA, CDR2 FQGNSA. V dropped 5 bases and J dropped 7 bases, with 12 bases sitting between them. The CDR3 DNA reads as TGTGCCAGCAGCCTGCGGACAGCAAATTCACCCCTCCACTTT. Its protein product is CASSLRTANSPLHF. The entire variable domain, with the rest obtained from reference TRBV7-2 and TRBJ1-6, is as follows: GAGVSQSPSNKVTEKGKDVELRCDPISGHTALYWYRQSLGQGLEFLIYFQGNSAPDKSGLPSDRFSAERTGGSVSTLTIQRTQQEDSAVYLCASSLRTANSPLHFGNGTRLTVT.

This chain uses TRBV28 with TRBJ1-5, with a weak D call TRBD1 (5 bases). This CDR3 contains 15 residues. Germline CDR1 and CDR2: MDHEN and SYDVKM. The V and J ends lost 6 bases and 2 bases respectively, with 14 bases between them. The CDR3 DNA reads as TGTGCCAGCAGAGGGGAAGGGATGGGCAATCAGCCCCAGCATTTT. Its protein product is CASRGEGMGNQPQHF.

The chain's CDR3 is CAISEWSSGRGGKETQYF. The DNA for the CDR3 is TGTGCCATCAGTGAGTGGTCTAGCGGGAGAGGCGGGAAAGAGACCCAGTACTTC. This chain connects TRBV10-3 to TRBJ2-5; 10 bases fit TRBD2. V was pared by 1 base and J by 3 bases, with 11 bases of the junction left unmatched. The CDR3 has 18 amino acids. Germline CDR1 is ENHRY and CDR2 is SYGVKD.

The rearrangement uses TRBV7-2 and TRBJ1-1; no firm D call. CDR1 is SGHTA and CDR2 is FQGNSA in the germline V gene. This CDR3 region has 14 residues. V lost 2 bases and J 0 bases, leaving 7 bases between the germline ends. The CDR3 reads CASSLLRMNTEAFF. The CDR3 region has the DNA TGTGCCAGCAGCTTACTACGTATGAACACTGAAGCTTTCTTT.

This sequence joins TRBV19 and TRBJ2-2, with D possibly matching TRBD1 (6 bases). Trimming removed 2 bases at V and 4 bases at J, with 14 bases between. The CDR3 totals 16 residues. Germline assignment: CDR1 LNHDA and CDR2 SQIVND (reference sequence). The CDR3, as DNA: TGTGCCAGTAGTATACCCGGGACAACGCCCACCGGGGAGCTGTTTTTT. Translated: CASSIPGTTPTGELFF.

This rearrangement joins TRBV4-3 to TRBJ2-5; 7 nucleotides agree with TRBD1. The CDR3 has 15 amino acids. J gave up 2 bases and V 4 bases, and 7 bases lay outside the gene matches. Germline V gives CDR1 LGHNA, CDR2 YSLEER. CDR3 residues: CASSRLTGVQETQYF. CDR3 DNA: TGCGCCAGCAGCCGTCTAACAGGGGTACAAGAGACCCAGTACTTC.

The J gene is TRBJ2-5, the V gene TRBV7-9; 12 bases align to TRBD2. Germline CDR1 is SEHNR and CDR2 is FQNEAQ (reference sequence). V shed 5 bases and J 4 bases; nucleotides not matched to a gene: 2. This CDR3 is built from 14 residues. CDR3 sequence: CASSVLAGGETQYF. The DNA for the CDR3 is TGTGCCAGCAGCGTACTAGCGGGGGGAGAGACCCAGTACTTC.

The chain employs TRBV28 and TRBJ2-2, with 10 bases that match TRBD1. Per the germline V gene, CDR1 is MDHEN and CDR2 is SYDVKM. CDR3 size: 15 residues. With 5 bases clipped from V and 7 bases from J, the junction kept 7 bases outside the gene matches. The CDR3 DNA follows: TGTGCCAGCAGTCGGACAGGGGGTCACGGCGGGGAGCTGTTTTTT. This codes for CASSRTGGHGGELFF.

The rearrangement uses TRBV7-2 and TRBJ2-1; no firm D call. V was shortened by 3 bases and J by 10 bases, with 13 bases between the two germline ends. CDR1 is SGHTA and CDR2 is FQGNSA in the germline V gene. The CDR3 covers 13 residues. The CDR3 protein is CASSFGRSPEQFF. The CDR3 DNA reads TGTGCCAGCAGCTTTGGGCGCTCACCGGAGCAGTTCTTC.

The rearrangement uses TRBV27 and TRBJ2-6; TRBD2 might be the D (6 bases). Trimming stripped 5 bases from V and 3 bases from J, with 17 bases between. The CDR3 covers 17 residues. Germline CDR1 MNHEY, CDR2 SMNVEV (reference sequence). The CDR3 spells CASSGAGRTIGANVLTF. In DNA form, the CDR3 reads TGTGCCAGCAGTGGGGCGGGACGGACGATTGGGGCCAACGTCCTGACTTTC.

The rearrangement joins TRBV19 to TRBJ1-3; 7 bases match TRBD1. Germline loops: CDR1 LNHDA, CDR2 SQIVND (reference sequence). The CDR3 has 15 residues. Trimming at V came to 7 bases and at J to 2 bases, leaving 8 bases not matched to a gene. The CDR3 DNA reads TGTGCCAGTATCCCGGACAGGTACGCTGGAAACACCATATATTTT. It specifies CASIPDRYAGNTIYF.

V usage is TRBV7-2 and J usage is TRBJ2-7; no reliable D call. Per the germline V gene, CDR1 is SGHTA and CDR2 is FQGNSA. The CDR3 is 15 residues long. The V gene lost 2 bases and the J gene lost 0 bases, with 11 bases spanning the gap. The CDR3 loop is CASSLSPVLSYEQYF. In nucleotides, the CDR3 is TGTGCCAGCAGCTTATCCCCAGTCCTCTCCTACGAGCAGTACTTC. The full variable domain, in which reference TRBV7-2 and TRBJ2-7 provide the parts outside the CDR3, is GAGVSQSPSNKVTEKGKDVELRCDPISGHTALYWYRQSLGQGLEFLIYFQGNSAPDKSGLPSDRFSAERTGGSVSTLTIQRTQQEDSAVYLCASSLSPVLSYEQYFGPGTRLTVT.

This chain connects TRBV3-1 (or the pseudogene TRBV3-2) to TRBJ2-7; 7 nucleotides agree with TRBD1. The CDR3 sequence is 15 residues long. The ends lost 4 bases at V and 0 bases at J; junction bases unmatched: 6. Germline-derived CDR1 and CDR2 are LGHDT and YNNKEL (reference sequence). CDR3 protein: CASSPRDSPSYEQYF. The CDR3 nucleotides are TGTGCCAGCAGCCCCCGGGACAGCCCCTCCTACGAGCAGTACTTC.

In this sample, this clone turned up a few times. The V call is TRBV7-7, the J call TRBJ2-1; 7 nucleotides agree with TRBD2. Germline loops: CDR1 SSHAT, CDR2 FNYEAQ (reference sequence). The CDR3 consists of 18 residues. V shed 5 bases, J shed 0 bases, and the junction held 13 bases outside the gene matches. The CDR3 loop is CASSLRAGSTSSYNEQFF. CDR3 bases: TGTGCCAGCAGCCTGAGAGCGGGGTCAACTAGCTCCTACAATGAGCAGTTCTTC.

A few counts support this clone. The rearrangement joins TRBV4-3 to TRBJ2-7; possible D gene TRBD2, 6 bases. The CDR3 is made up of 15 amino acids. The V end was cut by 8 bases, the J end by 6 bases, with 23 bases between. The germline gives CDR1 LGHNA, CDR2 YSLEER. DNA for the CDR3: TGCGCCAGCGCGCGGGAAGTAATAGGGTCCGCCGAGCAGTACTTC. It translates to CASAREVIGSAEQYF.

This clone is medium-sized within its sample. This chain uses TRBV7-6 with TRBJ2-3; D is possibly TRBD2 (6 bases). This CDR3 spans 15 amino acids. Trimming took 5 bases from V and 1 from J, leaving 13 bases between them. Germline V gives CDR1 SGHVS, CDR2 FNYEAQ. CDR3 sequence (DNA): TGTGCCAGCAGCCCCCTCCCGGGAGGCACAGATACGCAGTATTTT. Translated, it gives CASSPLPGGTDTQYF.

J is TRBJ2-5 and V is TRBV2; TRBD2 might be the D (7 bases). The CDR3 totals 15 residues. Trimming pared 3 bases from V and 5 bases from J, leaving 16 bases between. Germline V gene sequence: CDR1 SNHLY, CDR2 FYNNEI. CDR3 protein: CASSDLGGPEETQYF. In DNA form, the CDR3 reads TGTGCCAGCAGTGACCTCGGGGGGCCCGAGGAGACCCAGTACTTC.

The V and J genes are TRBV28 and TRBJ2-3; D is possibly TRBD1 (5 bases). The CDR3 covers 16 residues. Germline V gene data show CDR1 as MDHEN and CDR2 as SYDVKM. Deletions cut 2 bases from V and 5 bases from J, with 17 bases between. CDR3 region: CASSLKGIVPRDTQYF. As DNA, the CDR3 is TGTGCCAGCAGTTTAAAGGGGATCGTCCCGCGAGATACGCAGTATTTT.

In its sample, this clone was seen a few times. This chain connects TRBV20-1 to TRBJ1-2, with D possibly matching TRBD1 (5 bases). Trimming left V 0 bases short and J 9 bases short, with 8 bases between. The CDR3 extends over 11 amino acids. Per the germline V gene, CDR1 is DFQATT and CDR2 is SNEGSKA (reference sequence). CDR3 nucleotide sequence: TGCAGTGCTAGAGATAAGGGGAGCTACACCTTC. It is translated as CSARDKGSYTF.

The chain uses TRBV6-1 and TRBJ2-7, with a possible D match to TRBD2 (5 bases). Trimming took off 2 bases at V and 0 bases at J, with 14 bases between the two ends. This CDR3 comprises 16 residues. Germline CDR1 is MNHNS and CDR2 is SASEGT. CDR3 sequence (DNA): TGTGCCAGCAGTGAACTCGGGAACAGTCCCTCCTACGAGCAGTACTTC. It specifies CASSELGNSPSYEQYF.

This clone has just a few counts. V usage is TRBV11-2 and J usage is TRBJ1-2; 9 bases agree with TRBD1. CDR1 is SGHAT, CDR2 FQNNGV, per germline. The CDR3 loop spans 14 amino acids. Trimming at V came to 4 bases and at J to 7 bases, leaving 7 bases not matched to a gene. The CDR3 reads CASSWIRDRVGYTF. As DNA, the CDR3 is TGTGCCAGCAGCTGGATCCGGGACAGGGTTGGCTACACCTTC.

This rearrangement joins TRBV3-1 (or the pseudogene TRBV3-2) to TRBJ2-5, with 10 bases lining up with TRBD2. The trim removed 9 bases at V and 6 bases at J, leaving 10 bases unmatched. CDR3 length: 14 residues. CDR1 and CDR2 (germline): LGHDT, YNNKEL (reference sequence). The CDR3 bases are TGTGCCAGTTTAAGCGGGGGGGCCCGAAAGACCCAGTACTTC. This codes for CASLSGGARKTQYF.

This chain uses TRBV7-9 with TRBJ2-5; 12 bases match TRBD1. V lost 11 bases to trimming and J lost 3 bases; unmatched junction nucleotides: 13. CDR3 length: 16 residues. Germline V gene lookup returns CDR1 SEHNR and CDR2 FQNEAQ (reference sequence). In DNA form, the CDR3 reads TGTGCCGGTTCGACCGGGACAGGGGGCGGGAAAGAGACCCAGTACTTC. Amino acid sequence: CAGSTGTGGGKETQYF.

This clone was picked up a small number of times. The chain combines TRBV6-2 or TRBV6-3 with TRBJ1-5, with 8 bases lining up with TRBD1. This CDR3 has 14 residues. The V gene end was trimmed by 2 bases and the J gene end by 7 bases; junction bases not matched to a gene: 4. Germline CDR1 is MNHEY and CDR2 is SVGEGT. CDR3 loop: CASSYGGQEQPQHF. The CDR3, as DNA: TGTGCCAGCAGTTACGGGGGACAGGAACAGCCCCAGCATTTT.